A selection of T cell receptor beta chains follows, all from one sample in a study of CD4 T cells in relation to SARS-CoV-2 and coronaviruses. Assay: immunoSEQ multiplex PCR; the TCRdb copy retains only in-frame clones and omits some. This table holds approximately 25,000 clones, around 70% found once. No antigens are known for them. Specimen: CD4+ T cells from PBMCs, cultured in vitro. The receptors were sampled from a human donor in good health. CDR3s include the opening cysteine and the closing phenylalanine or tryptophan. Fields, in order: V gene, clone size, J gene, D gene, CDR3 protein, CDR3 DNA. The D gene is left open where the match is weak. For some rows the clone size is stated as once, few or many, or as a class when expanded; others skip it.

>TRBV6-5|few|TRBJ2-3|TRBD2
CASSPGLAGGLYF
TGTGCCAGCAGTCCGGGACTAGCGGGAGGGCTTTATTTT
>TRBV19|-|TRBJ1-4|-
CASSLLATNEKLFF
TGTGCCAGTAGCTTACTTGCAACTAATGAAAAACTGTTTTTT
>TRBV28|-|TRBJ2-7|TRBD2
CASSAPGGSSYEQYF
TGTGCCAGCAGTGCCCCGGGCGGGAGCTCCTACGAGCAGTACTTC
>TRBV7-2|-|TRBJ1-1|-
CASSSGSLGEAFF
TGTGCCAGCAGCTCCGGATCCCTAGGGGAAGCTTTCTTT
>TRBV6-6|few|TRBJ1-5|-
CASSNRPHSNQPQHF
TGTGCCAGCAGTAACCGACCCCATAGCAATCAGCCCCAGCATTTT
>TRBV9|-|TRBJ2-2|-
CASSQDGHTGELFF
TGTGCCAGCAGTCAAGATGGGCACACCGGGGAGCTGTTTTTT
>TRBV27|-|TRBJ1-1|-
CASRLLPGTDPSTEAFF
TGTGCCAGCAGGCTACTTCCCGGGACGGATCCTTCCACTGAAGCTTTCTTT
>TRBV10-2|few|TRBJ2-7|TRBD2
CASHSGSYEQYF
TGCGCCAGCCATAGCGGGAGCTACGAGCAGTACTTC
>TRBV6-5|-|TRBJ2-1|-
CASSYSSFRANEQFF
TGTGCCAGCAGTTACTCGTCATTCAGGGCCAATGAGCAGTTCTTC
>TRBV5-1|-|TRBJ1-1|TRBD1
CASSLGQSRDTEAFF
TGCGCCAGCAGCCTGGGACAGAGCCGGGACACTGAAGCTTTCTTT
>TRBV7-9|-|TRBJ2-5|-
CASSFDNGETQYF
TGTGCCAGCAGCTTTGATAATGGGGAGACCCAGTACTTC
>TRBV27|-|TRBJ2-3|-
CASRARGGRGREADTQYF
TGTGCCAGCAGGGCGAGGGGGGGGCGGGGAAGAGAGGCCGATACGCAGTATTTT
>TRBV2|few|TRBJ2-1|TRBD2
CASSEWTSGIYNEQFF
TGTGCCAGCAGTGAGTGGACTAGCGGGATCTACAATGAGCAGTTCTTC
>TRBV29-1|-|TRBJ1-1|-
CSVEGRYTEAFF
TGCAGCGTTGAGGGGCGGTACACTGAAGCTTTCTTT
>TRBV28|few|TRBJ2-3|-
CASSSRAFPSTDTQYF
TGTGCCAGCAGTTCCAGGGCTTTTCCCAGCACAGATACGCAGTATTTT
>TRBV28|-|TRBJ1-2|-
CASSLRGTGYTF
TGTGCCAGCAGTCTCAGGGGAACTGGCTACACCTTC
>TRBV20-1|-|TRBJ2-5|-
CSASLAEETQYF
TGCAGTGCTAGTTTAGCGGAAGAGACCCAGTACTTC
>TRBV7-9|few|TRBJ1-1|-
CASSPTGVAEAFF
TGTGCCAGCAGCCCCACCGGGGTGGCTGAAGCTTTCTTT
>TRBV18|-|TRBJ2-3|TRBD2
CASSLGLAGTDTQYF
TGTGCCAGCTCACTAGGACTAGCGGGCACAGATACGCAGTATTTT
>TRBV13|few|TRBJ2-3|TRBD2
CASSSGTSGRDSTDTQYF
TGTGCCAGCAGCTCCGGGACTAGCGGGAGGGATAGCACAGATACGCAGTATTTT
>TRBV19|few|TRBJ1-2|-
CASSMREQARGYGYTF
TGTGCCAGTAGTATGCGTGAACAGGCCCGGGGCTATGGCTACACCTTC
>TRBV19|-|TRBJ1-2|-
CASSIDPGRRFNYGYTF
TGTGCCAGTAGTATAGACCCGGGCCGCCGGTTTAACTATGGCTACACCTTC
>TRBV10-3|-|TRBJ2-1|TRBD2
CAIRRTSGESTDEQFF
TGTGCCATCAGACGGACTAGCGGAGAGAGTACGGATGAGCAGTTCTTC
>TRBV12-3/TRBV12-4|once|TRBJ2-1|-
CASSQRHEQFF
TGTGCCAGCAGTCAACGCCATGAGCAGTTCTTC
>TRBV7-3|-|TRBJ1-6|-
CASSSGTANSPLHF
TGTGCCAGCAGCTCTGGGACGGCGAATTCACCCCTCCACTTT
>TRBV5-1|-|TRBJ1-6|-
CASSLALDGNSPLHF
TGCGCCAGCAGCTTGGCCCTGGACGGAAATTCACCCCTCCACTTT
>TRBV9|once|TRBJ2-5|TRBD1
CASGTGDGETQYF
TGTGCCAGCGGGACAGGGGATGGAGAGACCCAGTACTTC
>TRBV11-1|-|TRBJ1-2|-
CASSLEGIGGYTF
TGTGCCAGCAGCTTAGAGGGGATCGGCGGCTACACCTTC
>TRBV21-1|once|TRBJ1-2|-
CALPPGHIYGYTF
TGTGCCCTACCACCGGGACACATCTATGGCTACACCTTC
>TRBV19|-|TRBJ1-4|-
CASSVLTSAPPEKLFF
TGTGCCAGTAGTGTCCTTACCTCGGCCCCGCCAGAAAAACTGTTTTTT
>TRBV11-2|-|TRBJ1-5|-
CASSLDPYQPQHF
TGTGCCAGCAGCTTAGATCCTTATCAGCCCCAGCATTTT
>TRBV3-1/TRBV3-2|-|TRBJ2-2|TRBD2
CASSTSGDHTGELFF
TGTGCCAGCAGTACTAGCGGGGACCACACCGGGGAGCTGTTTTTT
>TRBV10-3|-|TRBJ2-5|-
CAIAQGLDRETQYF
TGTGCCATCGCCCAGGGACTCGACCGGGAGACCCAGTACTTC
>TRBV29-1|-|TRBJ2-7|TRBD2
CSVVTSGEPYEQYF
TGCAGCGTCGTGACTAGCGGGGAACCCTACGAGCAGTACTTC
>TRBV19|once|TRBJ1-5|-
CASSIEGQPQHF
TGTGCCAGTAGTATAGAAGGTCAGCCCCAGCATTTT
>TRBV19|few|TRBJ1-5|-
CASSLLTGSSNQPQHF
TGTGCCAGTAGTCTCCTAACAGGGTCGAGCAATCAGCCCCAGCATTTT
>TRBV4-1|-|TRBJ2-7|-
CASSSMQGQKYEQYF
TGCGCCAGCAGCTCCATGCAGGGACAAAAATACGAGCAGTACTTC
>TRBV5-6|-|TRBJ1-2|-
CASGQTGIGGYTF
TGTGCCAGCGGGCAGACTGGCATCGGTGGCTACACCTTC
>TRBV6-1|-|TRBJ2-7|-
CASSDGFYEQYF
TGTGCCAGCAGTGACGGGTTCTACGAGCAGTACTTC
>TRBV5-4|-|TRBJ1-6|TRBD1
CASSLEGTGTPLHF
TGTGCCAGCAGCTTGGAGGGGACAGGGACACCCCTCCACTTT
>TRBV9|-|TRBJ2-3|-
CASSFRQAKDTQYF
TGTGCCAGCAGCTTTAGACAGGCTAAAGATACGCAGTATTTT
>TRBV18|-|TRBJ2-3|-
CASSPTGGTDTQYF
TGTGCCAGCTCACCGACAGGAGGCACAGATACGCAGTATTTT
>TRBV19|-|TRBJ2-7|TRBD1
CASSEGQGFFYEQYF
TGTGCCAGTAGCGAAGGACAGGGTTTTTTCTACGAGCAGTACTTC
>TRBV4-2|few|TRBJ2-1|-
CASSQEAPPGGASSYNEQFF
TGTGCCAGCAGCCAAGAGGCTCCCCCAGGGGGGGCCAGCTCCTACAATGAGCAGTTCTTC
>TRBV14|-|TRBJ2-2|-
CASNTANTGELFF
TGTGCCAGCAATACAGCGAACACCGGGGAGCTGTTTTTT
>TRBV27|-|TRBJ1-5|-
CASCLGPYQPQHF
TGTGCCAGCTGTCTGGGACCGTATCAGCCCCAGCATTTT
>TRBV4-1|-|TRBJ2-1|-
CASSQGNTRPYNEQFF
TGCGCCAGCAGCCAAGGTAACACCCGCCCCTACAATGAGCAGTTCTTC
>TRBV18|-|TRBJ2-2|TRBD2
CASSPMTSGRAHGELFF
TGTGCCAGCTCACCAATGACTAGCGGGAGGGCCCACGGGGAGCTGTTTTTT
>TRBV7-2|-|TRBJ2-1|-
CASSSGLGIYNEQFF
TGTGCCAGCAGCTCGGGACTGGGAATTTACAATGAGCAGTTCTTC
>TRBV27|-|TRBJ2-3|TRBD2
CASSWGLNSGRGISDTQYF
TGTGCCAGCAGTTGGGGATTAAATAGCGGGAGAGGTATAAGCGATACGCAGTATTTT
>TRBV29-1|-|TRBJ1-1|-
CSSFAGATEAFF
TGCAGCTCTTTTGCCGGGGCCACTGAAGCTTTCTTT
>TRBV11-2|-|TRBJ2-5|-
CASSLDGAPVATQYF
TGTGCCAGCAGCTTAGATGGCGCACCCGTAGCGACCCAGTACTTC
>TRBV19|-|TRBJ1-5|-
CASSTQGWSNQPQHF
TGTGCCAGTAGTACCCAGGGGTGGAGCAATCAGCCCCAGCATTTT
>TRBV5-6|few|TRBJ2-7|TRBD1
CASSSITDRGFNEQYF
TGTGCCAGCAGCTCGATCACGGACAGGGGTTTCAACGAGCAGTACTTC
>TRBV7-9|once|TRBJ1-6|TRBD1
CASSRTGDNSPLHF
TGTGCCAGCAGCAGGACAGGGGACAATTCACCCCTCCACTTT
>TRBV6-2/TRBV6-3|-|TRBJ2-1|-
CASSYPRGLASSYNEQFF
TGTGCCAGCAGTTACCCTCGCGGACTGGCGAGCTCCTACAATGAGCAGTTCTTC
>TRBV27|-|TRBJ2-3|-
CASRRPTPGTDTQYF
TGTGCCAGCCGTAGACCCACACCTGGGACAGATACGCAGTATTTT
>TRBV7-9|few|TRBJ1-6|TRBD1
CASSPLEGARSPLHF
TGTGCCAGCAGCCCCCTGGAGGGGGCGCGATCACCCCTCCACTTT
>TRBV25-1|-|TRBJ1-1|TRBD1
CASSPRDRVNTEAFF
TGTGCCAGCAGTCCACGCGACAGGGTGAACACTGAAGCTTTCTTT
>TRBV7-2|-|TRBJ1-1|-
CASSLSRNTEAFF
TGTGCCAGCAGCTTATCGAGGAACACTGAAGCTTTCTTT